This T cell receptor (beta chain) was captured in a study of T cells after yellow fever vaccination. Germline CDR1 reads SGDLS; CDR2 reads YYNGEE. The CDR3 covers 16 residues. Losses at the gene ends were 0 bases for V and 4 bases for J; bases not matched to a gene: 6. MiXCR was run by TCRdb on the 5' RACE reads, yielding one entry per CDR3 protein. The table has 200,000 to 250,000 distinct CDR3 sequences, approximately 3% seen once. Source: CD4+ T cells sorted from PBMCs, taken 10 days after the yellow fever booster vaccination. The TCR sequence derives from a man between 18 and 29 years old who received the YFV17D yellow fever vaccine. The chain uses TRBV9 and TRBJ2-3, with 9 nucleotides matching TRBD2. CDR3 nucleotide sequence: TGTGCCAGCAGCGTAGGATCACTAGCGGGTTCAGATACGCAGTATTTT. Its protein product is CASSVGSLAGSDTQYF.